The entry below describes one T cell receptor beta chain. This entry comes from a study of T cells after somatic rescue of genetic block. Sequenced by immunoSEQ multiplex PCR; TCRdb stores in-frame clones only, minus some. The table records about 10,000 clones, 70% to 85% of them present only once. This CDR3 region has 14 residues. CDR1 and CDR2 (germline): SEHNR, FQNEAQ (reference sequence). This rearrangement joins TRBV7-9 to TRBJ2-5, with D possibly matching TRBD1 (6 bases). The J call may be in error: the DNA end matches TRBJ2-7 better. This TCR was sampled from a boy aged 5-17 years. Input material: peripheral blood mononuclear cells (PBMCs). Here the CDR3 reads CASTSRDTQHEQYF. The CDR3 nucleotides read TGTGCCAGCACTTCCCGGGACACCCAACACGAGCAGTACTTC.